This T cell receptor beta chain stems from a study of regulatory T cells in long-lasting Graves disease. Time point given: persistent/refractory GD, antithyroid drugs over 5 years with positive TRAb. Preparation of the TCR library used RNA extracted from PBMCs. EDTA tubes received approximately 9 milliliters of collected peripheral blood. The germline V gene encodes CDR1 MDHEN and CDR2 SYDVKM. This CDR3 spans 13 amino acids. The V end lost 5 bases, the J end lost 3 bases, and 11 bases lay between the germline ends. Study observations and caveats: Study of thyroid tissue was not done, with only peripheral blood studied. A greater number of public clonotypes (about 2,900) was shared by persistent patients than by new patients (about 960).

Both iRepertoire HTBI primers and Arm-PCR of CDR3 regions were used to build the TCR beta libraries. MiXCR, run by TCRdb on the multiplex PCR reads, gives a single entry per CDR3 protein. The table lists around 430,000 distinct CDR3 sequences, approximately 23% of them singletons. This clonotype was seen repeatedly, ten times or more. Its antigen is as yet unknown. This receptor was taken from a female donor with Graves disease. This specimen was peripheral blood mononuclear cells (PBMCs), taken when the disease was refractory, from a patient treated with antithyroid drugs. The chain combines TRBV28 with TRBJ2-7; weak D call: TRBD1 (6 bases). CDR3 DNA: TGTGCCAGCAGTCCCGGGACATTCTACGAGCAGTACTTC. Its protein is CASSPGTFYEQYF.